The clone carrying this T cell receptor (beta chain) was counted many times. A second PCR of roughly 7 to 11 cycles used a sample-barcoded 5' primer and a J-beta primer mix. TCRdb used MiXCR to reprocess the 5' RACE reads, holding one entry per CDR3 protein. The sample carries over 950,000 distinct CDR3 sequences, about two fifths recorded once. This record belongs to a study of blood T cells in healthy people across ages. The sample was blood. The origin of this receptor is a man aged 18 to 30 in good health.

CDR3 DNA: TGTGCCAGCAGTTTTCAGGGGTTCTATAATTCACCCCTCCACTTT. This sequence encodes CASSFQGFYNSPLHF. The genes are TRBV12-3 or TRBV12-4 and TRBJ1-6, with a tentative D call TRBD1 (6 bases). V lost 3 bases, J lost 3 bases, and 9 bases lay in between. The CDR3 runs 15 residues.